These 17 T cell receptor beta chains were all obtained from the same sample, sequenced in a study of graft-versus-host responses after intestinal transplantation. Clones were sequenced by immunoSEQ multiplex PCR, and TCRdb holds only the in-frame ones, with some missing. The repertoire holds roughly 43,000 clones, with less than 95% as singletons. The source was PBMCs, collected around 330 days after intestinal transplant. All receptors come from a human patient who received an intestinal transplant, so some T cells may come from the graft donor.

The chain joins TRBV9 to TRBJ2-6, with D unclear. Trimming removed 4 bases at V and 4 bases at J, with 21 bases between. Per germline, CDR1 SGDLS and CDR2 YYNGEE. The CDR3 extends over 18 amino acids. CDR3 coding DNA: TGTGCCAGCAGCTCCAAGGCTCAACCGGCTACCGGGGCCAACGTCCTGACTTTC. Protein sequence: CASSSKAQPATGANVLTF.

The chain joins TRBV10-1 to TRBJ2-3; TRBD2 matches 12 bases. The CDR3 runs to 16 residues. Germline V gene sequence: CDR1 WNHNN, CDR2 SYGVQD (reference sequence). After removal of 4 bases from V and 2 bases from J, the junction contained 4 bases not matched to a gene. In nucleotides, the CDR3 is TGCGCCAGCAGTGGCACTAGCGGGGGGCCCACAGATACGCAGTATTTT. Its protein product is CASSGTSGGPTDTQYF.

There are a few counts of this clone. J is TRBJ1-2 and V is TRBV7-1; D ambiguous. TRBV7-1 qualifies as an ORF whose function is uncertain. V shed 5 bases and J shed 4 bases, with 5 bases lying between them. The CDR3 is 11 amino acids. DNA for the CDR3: TGTGCCAGCAGCCGAGCCTATGGCTACACCTTC. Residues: CASSRAYGYTF.

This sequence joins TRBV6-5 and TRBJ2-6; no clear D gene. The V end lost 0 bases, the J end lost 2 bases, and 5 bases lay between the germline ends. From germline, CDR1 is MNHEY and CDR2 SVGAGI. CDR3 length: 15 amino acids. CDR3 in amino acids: CASSYSETGANVLTF. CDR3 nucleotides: TGTGCCAGCAGTTACTCAGAGACTGGGGCCAACGTCCTGACTTTC.

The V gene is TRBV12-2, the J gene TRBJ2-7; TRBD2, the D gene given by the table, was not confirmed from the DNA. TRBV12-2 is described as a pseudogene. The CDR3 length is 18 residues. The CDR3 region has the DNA TGTGCAAGTCGCTTAGAGACTAGCGGGAGGGATAGCTCCTACGAGCAGTACTTC. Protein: CASRLETSGRDSSYEQYF.

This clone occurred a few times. The CDR3 region has the DNA TGTGCCAGCAGCAACTCTGGAAACACCATATATTTT. This translates into CASSNSGNTIYF. The chain uses TRBV7-9 and TRBJ1-3; no firm D call. Germline CDR1 reads SEHNR; CDR2 reads FQNEAQ (reference sequence). CDR3 size: 12 residues. The V end was cut by 5 bases, the J end by 0 bases, with 2 bases between.

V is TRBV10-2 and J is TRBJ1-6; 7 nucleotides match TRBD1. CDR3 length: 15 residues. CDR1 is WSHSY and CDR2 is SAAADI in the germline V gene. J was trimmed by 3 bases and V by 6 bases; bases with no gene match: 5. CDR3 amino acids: CASSPRGNYNSPLHF. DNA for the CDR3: TGCGCCAGCAGCCCCAGGGGGAACTATAATTCACCCCTCCACTTT.

The CDR3 sequence is CASQASAYNEQFF. CDR3 DNA sequence: TGTGCCAGCCAGGCTTCAGCTTACAATGAGCAGTTCTTC. The chain has TRBV2 and TRBJ2-1; the D is unclear. V lost 8 bases and J lost 4, with 12 bases in between. The CDR3 has 13 residues. In germline, CDR1 is SNHLY, CDR2 FYNNEI.

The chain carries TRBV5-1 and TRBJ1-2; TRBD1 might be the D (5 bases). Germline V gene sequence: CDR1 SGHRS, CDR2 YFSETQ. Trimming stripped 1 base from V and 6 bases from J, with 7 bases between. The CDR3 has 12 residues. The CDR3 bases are TGCGCCAGCAGCTTGATGGGGGATGGCTACACCTTC. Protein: CASSLMGDGYTF.

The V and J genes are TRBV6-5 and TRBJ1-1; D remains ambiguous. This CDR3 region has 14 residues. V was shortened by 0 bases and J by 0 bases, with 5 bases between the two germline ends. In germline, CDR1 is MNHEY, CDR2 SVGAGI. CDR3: CASSYSRVNTEAFF. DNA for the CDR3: TGTGCCAGCAGTTACTCGAGGGTGAACACTGAAGCTTTCTTT.

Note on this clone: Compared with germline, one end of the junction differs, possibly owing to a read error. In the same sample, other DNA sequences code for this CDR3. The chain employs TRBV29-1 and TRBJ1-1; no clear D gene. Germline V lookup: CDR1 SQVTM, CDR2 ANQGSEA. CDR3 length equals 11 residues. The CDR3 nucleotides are TGTTCGAGCGGAATGAACACTGAAGCTTTCTTT. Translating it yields CSSGMNTEAFF. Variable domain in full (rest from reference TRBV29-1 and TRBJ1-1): SAVISQKPSRDICQRGTSLTIQCQVDSQVTMMFWYRQQPGQSLTLIATANQGSEATYESGFVIDKFPISRPNLTFSTLTVSNMSPEDSSIYLCSSGMNTEAFFGQGTRLTVV.

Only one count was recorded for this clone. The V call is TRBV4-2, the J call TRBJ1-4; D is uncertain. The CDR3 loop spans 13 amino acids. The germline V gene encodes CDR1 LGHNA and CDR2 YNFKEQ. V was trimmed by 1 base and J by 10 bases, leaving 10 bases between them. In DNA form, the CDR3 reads TGTGCCAGCAGCCAAGGGCCGTTGGGAAAACTGTTTTTT. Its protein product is CASSQGPLGKLFF.

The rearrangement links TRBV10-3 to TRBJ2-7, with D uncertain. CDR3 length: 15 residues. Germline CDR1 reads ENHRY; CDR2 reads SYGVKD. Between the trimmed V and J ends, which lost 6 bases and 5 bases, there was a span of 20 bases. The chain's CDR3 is CAISPEVKVGDEQYF. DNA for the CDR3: TGTGCCATCAGCCCCGAGGTGAAGGTTGGCGACGAGCAGTACTTC.

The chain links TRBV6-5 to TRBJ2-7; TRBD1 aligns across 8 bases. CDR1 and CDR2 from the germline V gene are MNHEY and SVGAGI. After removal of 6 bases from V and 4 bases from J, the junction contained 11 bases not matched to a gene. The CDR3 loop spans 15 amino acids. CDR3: CASRPPRGRGYEQYF. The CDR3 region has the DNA TGTGCCAGCAGACCCCCCAGGGGGCGCGGTTACGAGCAGTACTTC.

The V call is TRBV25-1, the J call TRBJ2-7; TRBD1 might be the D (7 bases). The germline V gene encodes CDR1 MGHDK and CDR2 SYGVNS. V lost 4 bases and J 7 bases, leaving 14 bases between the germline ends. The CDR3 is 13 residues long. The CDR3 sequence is CASSAPGGREQYF. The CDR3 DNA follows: TGTGCCAGCAGTGCCCCAGGGGGGCGTGAGCAGTACTTC.

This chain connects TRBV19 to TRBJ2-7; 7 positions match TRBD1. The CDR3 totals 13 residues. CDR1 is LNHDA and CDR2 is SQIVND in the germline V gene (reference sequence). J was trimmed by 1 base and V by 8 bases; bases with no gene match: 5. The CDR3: CASSDRRSYEQYF. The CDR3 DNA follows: TGTGCCAGTTCGGACAGGAGGTCCTACGAGCAGTACTTC.

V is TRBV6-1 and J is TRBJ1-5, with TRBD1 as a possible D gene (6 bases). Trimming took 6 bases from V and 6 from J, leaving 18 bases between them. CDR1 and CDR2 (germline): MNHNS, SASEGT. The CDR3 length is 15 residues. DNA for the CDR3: TGTGCCAGCAGCATGGAGGGGGGTTCGGTTCAGCCCCAGCATTTT. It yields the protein CASSMEGGSVQPQHF.